The 21 T cell receptor beta chains in this list originate from one sample, sequenced in a study of T cells in Graves' hyperthyroidism and ophthalmopathy. Amplified regions were TCR beta CDR3 sequences from RNA transcripts. Primed by the HTBI set, a first-round RT-PCR was run on the TCR CDR3. From the multiplex PCR reads, TCRdb called clonotypes with MiXCR, one entry per CDR3 protein. The sample holds hundreds of thousands of distinct CDR3 sequences, around 22% seen once. Source material: blood. The receptors stem from a woman aged 30 to 39 with Graves' ophthalmopathy.

This clonotype showed up many times. The chain is built from TRBV9 and TRBJ1-3; TRBD1 is a possible D gene (5 bases). This CDR3 is 16 amino acids long. In germline, CDR1 is SGDLS, CDR2 YYNGEE. V gave up 0 bases and J gave up 0 bases, with 10 bases separating them. CDR3 bases: TGTGCCAGCAGCGTAGATGGGGGACTCTCTGGAAACACCATATATTTT. Protein product: CASSVDGGLSGNTIYF.

The chain joins TRBV10-2 to TRBJ2-2; no reliable D call. The V gene lost 0 bases and the J gene lost 2 bases, with 4 bases spanning the gap. This CDR3 spans 14 amino acids. Germline CDR1 reads WSHSY; CDR2 reads SAAADI. CDR3 DNA: TGCGCCAGCAGTGAGTCGACCAACACCGGGGAGCTGTTTTTT. Its translation is CASSESTNTGELFF.

This clonotype was detected ten times or more. The chain joins TRBV5-1 to TRBJ1-1; 11 nucleotides align to TRBD1. With V trimmed by 4 bases and J by 3 bases, 5 bases remained unmatched. Germline lookup yields CDR1 SGHRS and CDR2 YFSETQ. The CDR3 is 15 residues long. The CDR3 protein is CASSQWDRGYTEAFF. DNA of the CDR3: TGCGCCAGCAGCCAGTGGGACAGGGGGTACACTGAAGCTTTCTTT.

This clonotype was seen ten or more times. This chain joins TRBV12-3 or TRBV12-4 and TRBJ2-2; D remains unclear. V was shortened by 6 bases and J by 5 bases, with 7 bases between the two germline ends. The CDR3 extends over 12 amino acids. The CDR3 DNA sequence: TGTGCCAGCAGACTGGTAACCGGGGAGCTGTTTTTT. This gives the protein CASRLVTGELFF.

On this clonotype itself: This may be a read error, as it is one base from a much larger clone. The chain uses TRBV29-1 and TRBJ1-1; no definite D call. The germline V gene encodes CDR1 SQVTM and CDR2 ANQGSEA. CDR3 size: 12 residues. The CDR3 DNA sequence: TGCAGCGTTGAGGACGAAAACACTGAAGCTTGCTTT. It codes for CSVEDENTEACF.

This clonotype was picked up a small number of times. The CDR3 DNA sequence: TGTGCCTGGAGTATTGGGAGAGGGGAGCCCCAGCATTTT. Translated: CAWSIGRGEPQHF. This chain connects TRBV30 to TRBJ1-5; tentatively, D is TRBD1 (5 bases). With 2 bases removed from V and 8 bases from J, the gap between germline ends came to 13 bases. The V gene's germline CDR1 is GTSNPN and CDR2 SVGIG (reference sequence). This CDR3 is 13 amino acids long.

The chain carries TRBV6-2 or TRBV6-3 and TRBJ2-5; 13 bases align to TRBD2. The CDR3 extends over 19 amino acids. Germline assignment: CDR1 MNHEY and CDR2 SVGEGT. With V trimmed by 6 bases and J by 5 bases, 18 bases remained unmatched. CDR3 bases: TGTGCCAGCAGCCTATGGACTAGCGGGAGAGGGCCGGAAGGCGAGACCCAGTACTTC. Amino acids: CASSLWTSGRGPEGETQYF.

In its sample, this clonotype was seen a few times. The CDR3 is CAWSWRGGSTYEQYF. The CDR3 bases are TGTGCCTGGAGTTGGAGGGGAGGGAGCACCTACGAGCAGTACTTC. V usage is TRBV30 and J usage is TRBJ2-7; 7 nucleotides agree with TRBD2. This CDR3 contains 15 residues. Trimming cost V 2 bases and J 2 bases; bases outside gene matches: 9. From germline, CDR1 is GTSNPN and CDR2 SVGIG (reference sequence).

This clonotype was found many times. J is TRBJ2-2 and V is TRBV4-3, with D maybe TRBD2 (6 bases). V was pared by 0 bases and J by 0 bases, with 11 bases between. CDR1 and CDR2 from the germline V gene are LGHNA and YSLEER. CDR3 length: 17 amino acids. DNA for the CDR3: TGCGCCAGCAGCCAAGATCCTTGGGGGGCGAACACCGGGGAGCTGTTTTTT. Amino acid sequence: CASSQDPWGANTGELFF.

Ten or more counts support this clonotype. This chain uses TRBV15 with TRBJ2-7; TRBD1 is a possible D gene (6 bases). The CDR3 contains 13 residues. Germline CDR1 reads LNHNV; CDR2 reads YYDKDF (reference sequence). Between the trimmed V and J ends, which lost 0 bases and 6 bases, there was a span of 9 bases. This chain's CDR3 is CATSRDGGSEQYF. The CDR3 DNA reads TGTGCCACCAGCAGAGATGGGGGCAGCGAGCAGTACTTC. Looking up the rest from reference TRBV15 and TRBJ2-7 gives the full variable domain: DAMVIQNPRYQVTQFGKPVTLSCSQTLNHNVMYWYQQKSSQAPKLLFHYYDKDFNNEADTPDNFQSRRPNTSFCFLDIRSPGLGDTAMYLCATSRDGGSEQYFGPGTRLTVT.

In this sample, this clonotype turned up a few times. V gene TRBV6-1 combines with J gene TRBJ1-6; no definite D call. Trimming took 2 bases from V and 11 from J, leaving 4 bases between them. This CDR3 region has 11 residues. Germline lookup yields CDR1 MNHNS and CDR2 SASEGT. The DNA of the CDR3 is TGTGCCAGCAGTGAAAGGCCACCCCTCCACTTT. It translates to CASSERPPLHF.

The table lists this clonotype with many counts. The chain joins TRBV25-1 to TRBJ2-7; TRBD1 matches at 7 bases. CDR3 size: 14 residues. Germline lookup yields CDR1 MGHDK and CDR2 SYGVNS. J gave up 6 bases and V 6 bases, and 11 bases lay outside the gene matches. CDR3 in DNA: TGTGCCAGCAGAGAAACAGGGGTGTCTCTCGAGCAGTACTTC. Its protein is CASRETGVSLEQYF.

This clonotype has a count of ten or more. The chain combines TRBV7-9 with TRBJ2-2; no clear D gene. The germline V and J ends were trimmed by 5 bases and 0 bases, with 7 bases remaining between them. Germline CDR1 and CDR2: SEHNR and FQNEAQ (reference sequence). The CDR3 runs to 14 residues. The CDR3 sequence: CASSGVPNTGELFF. The CDR3 coding sequence is TGTGCCAGCAGCGGAGTACCGAACACCGGGGAGCTGTTTTTT. The full variable domain, with the rest looked up from reference TRBV7-9 and TRBJ2-2, is DTGVSQNPRHKITKRGQNVTFRCDPISEHNRLYWYRQTLGQGPEFLTYFQNEAQLEKSRLLSDRFSAERPKGSFSTLEIQRTEQGDSAMYLCASSGVPNTGELFFGEGSRLTVL.

This clonotype was observed at least ten times. CDR3 amino acids: CASSYVTVGAEAFF. In nucleotides, the CDR3 is TGTGCCAGCAGTTATGTGACGGTAGGCGCTGAAGCTTTCTTT. The chain joins TRBV2 to TRBJ1-1; unclear D gene. The V end lost 5 bases, the J end lost 6 bases, and 16 bases lay between the germline ends. Germline V gene lookup returns CDR1 SNHLY and CDR2 FYNNEI. This CDR3 has 14 residues.

V gene TRBV15 combines with J gene TRBJ1-2; TRBD1 aligns across 9 bases. CDR1 LNHNV and CDR2 YYDKDF come from the germline V gene (reference sequence). J lost 8 bases, V lost 0 bases, and 10 bases had no gene match. The CDR3 loop spans 16 amino acids. The CDR3 region is CATSRDRGQGWKGYTF. The CDR3 DNA reads as TGTGCCACCAGCAGAGATCGAGGACAGGGGTGGAAGGGCTACACCTTC.

This clonotype was counted ten times or more. The J gene is TRBJ1-2, the V gene TRBV12-3 or TRBV12-4, with a possible D match to TRBD1 (6 bases). The CDR3 loop spans 16 amino acids. V was cut by 3 bases and J by 3 bases, with 17 bases left in between. The CDR3: CASSLFLWGRDYGYTF. CDR3 bases: TGTGCCAGCAGTTTGTTCCTTTGGGGGCGAGACTATGGCTACACCTTC.

This clonotype occurred a few times. V gene TRBV12-3 or TRBV12-4 combines with J gene TRBJ1-1, with no clear D. The CDR3 covers 13 residues. V shed 5 bases and J shed 1 base, with 8 bases lying between them. The CDR3 here is CASSPNKNTEAFF. CDR3 coding DNA: TGTGCCAGCAGTCCAAACAAGAACACTGAAGCTTTCTTT.

This clonotype came up many times. Here the CDR3 DNA reads TGTGCCAGCAGTCCCCCCGGGACGATGAACACTGAAGCTTTCTTT. Protein product: CASSPPGTMNTEAFF. This chain uses TRBV9 with TRBJ1-1; D is perhaps TRBD1 (5 bases). The V and J ends lost 5 bases and 0 bases respectively, with 14 bases between them. Germline V gives CDR1 SGDLS, CDR2 YYNGEE. This CDR3 spans 15 amino acids.

Many counts were recorded for this clonotype. The genes are TRBV29-1 and TRBJ2-7, with D unresolved. The germline gives CDR1 SQVTM, CDR2 ANQGSEA. Trimming removed 7 bases from V and 3 bases from J, with 16 bases in between. The CDR3 consists of 13 residues. The CDR3 loop is CSAAVGIYYEQYF. For the CDR3, the DNA is TGCAGCGCCGCTGTAGGCATCTACTACGAGCAGTACTTC.

In this sample, this clonotype turned up a few times. The rearrangement joins TRBV5-1 to TRBJ1-1; 7 nucleotides align to TRBD1. This CDR3 has 14 amino acids. V shed 3 bases, J shed 9 bases, and the junction held 11 bases outside the gene matches. CDR1 is SGHRS and CDR2 is YFSETQ in the germline V gene. CDR3: CASSSEGGGEKAFF. Here the CDR3 DNA reads TGCGCCAGCAGCTCGGAAGGGGGCGGTGAAAAAGCTTTCTTT.

A few counts support this clonotype. The genes are TRBV3-1 and TRBJ1-5; D is undetermined. Per germline, CDR1 LGHDT and CDR2 YNNKEL (reference sequence). This CDR3 contains 13 residues. V was clipped by 4 bases and J by 9 bases, with 13 bases between them. CDR3 protein: CASSLEGTRPQHF. Written as DNA, the CDR3 is TGTGCCAGCAGCCTCGAGGGTACTAGGCCCCAGCATTTT.